The T cell receptor (beta chain) under discussion was sequenced for a study of T cell responses to AZD1222 COVID-19 vaccine. Overall study results and limits: Reportedly, nearly half of unique spike TCRs recognized epitopes outside B.1.351/B.1.1.7 mutations. Possibly, clonal diversity was underestimated; donors were largely white British and included more females.

Turning to this clone: Its target is not known.

Assay: immunoSEQ multiplex PCR; the TCRdb copy retains only in-frame clones and omits some. The sample lists more than 75,000 clones, 92% occurring once. The source material was peripheral blood, sampled on day 0 of AZD1222 vaccination. The TCR sequence derives from an adult in good health.

CDR3 residues: CASSQDQGRINTEAFF. CDR3 in DNA: TGCGCCAGCAGCCAAGATCAGGGGAGGATTAACACTGAAGCTTTCTTT. The V call is TRBV4-1, the J call TRBJ1-1; possible D gene TRBD1, 6 bases. The CDR3 is 16 residues long. Trimming shortened V by 0 bases and J by 2 bases, and 13 bases separated the two germline ends. Germline V gene data show CDR1 as MGHRA and CDR2 as YSYEKL.